These T cell receptor beta chains were read from a single sample in a study of T cell responses to AZD1222 COVID-19 vaccine. The method was immunoSEQ multiplex PCR; TCRdb's version includes in-frame clones alone and lacks a portion of them. The repertoire includes 100,000 to 150,000 clones, more than 70% of them detected once, and 1.5% to 1.9% sits in the top ten. The sequencing used peripheral blood, collected on day 0 of AZD1222 vaccination. Receptors originate from an adult in good health. Both conserved end residues are part of each CDR3. Fields, in order: D gene, J gene, V gene, clone size, CDR3 DNA, CDR3 protein. D genes are given only for firm matches. The listing skips clone size in some rows; elsewhere it reads once, few, many or a size class.

D gene: .
J gene: TRBJ1-5
V gene: TRBV7-8
clone size: few
CDR3 DNA: TGTGCCAGCAGCCCCGGACAGACGAGACAGCCCCAGCATTTT
CDR3 protein: CASSPGQTRQPQHF

D gene: TRBD2
J gene: TRBJ2-7
V gene: TRBV28
clone size: .
CDR3 DNA: TGTGCCAGCAGTTATCTGCGGCGTGGCGGGAGGATCAACGAGCAGTACTTC
CDR3 protein: CASSYLRRGGRINEQYF

D gene: .
J gene: TRBJ2-7
V gene: TRBV6-5
clone size: .
CDR3 DNA: TGTGCCAGCAGTTTCCGGACAGAATCCTACGAGCAGTACTTC
CDR3 protein: CASSFRTESYEQYF

D gene: .
J gene: TRBJ1-1
V gene: TRBV7-9
clone size: .
CDR3 DNA: TGTGCCAGCAGCAGTCCAGGTGGGACTGAAGCTTTCTTT
CDR3 protein: CASSSPGGTEAFF

D gene: .
J gene: TRBJ1-2
V gene: TRBV6-2/TRBV6-3
clone size: few
CDR3 DNA: TGTGCCAGCAGCCACCGGGGCGCCTATGGCTACACCTTC
CDR3 protein: CASSHRGAYGYTF

D gene: .
J gene: TRBJ1-4
V gene: TRBV9
clone size: .
CDR3 DNA: TGTGCCAGCAGCGTAGCTAGTTGGGACAACGAAAAACTGTTTTTT
CDR3 protein: CASSVASWDNEKLFF

D gene: .
J gene: TRBJ2-7
V gene: TRBV2
clone size: .
CDR3 DNA: TGTGCCAGCAGTGAAGAGGGCGAGCAGTACTTC
CDR3 protein: CASSEEGEQYF

D gene: TRBD2
J gene: TRBJ2-1
V gene: TRBV9
clone size: .
CDR3 DNA: TGTGCCAGCAGCGAGACGGGGCGGGAGGGCCCCTACAATGAGCAGTTCTTC
CDR3 protein: CASSETGREGPYNEQFF

D gene: .
J gene: TRBJ1-3
V gene: TRBV28
clone size: .
CDR3 DNA: TGTGCCAGCAGTTATCCTTCAGCGAACACCATATATTTT
CDR3 protein: CASSYPSANTIYF

D gene: .
J gene: TRBJ1-3
V gene: TRBV9
clone size: few
CDR3 DNA: TGTGCCAGCAGCGGAACTACTTCTGGAAACACCATATATTTT
CDR3 protein: CASSGTTSGNTIYF

D gene: TRBD2
J gene: TRBJ2-1
V gene: TRBV2
clone size: .
CDR3 DNA: TGTGCCAGCTCCGGGGATAGCGGGAATGAGCAGTTCTTC
CDR3 protein: CASSGDSGNEQFF

D gene: .
J gene: TRBJ2-1
V gene: TRBV9
clone size: .
CDR3 DNA: TGTGCCAGCACCCCCCCCGACAGCGCCTTCTCCTACAATGAGCAGTTCTTC
CDR3 protein: CASTPPDSAFSYNEQFF

D gene: TRBD2
J gene: TRBJ2-7
V gene: TRBV28
clone size: .
CDR3 DNA: TGTGCCAGCACGACTAGCGGGAGTGCCTACGAGCAGTACTTC
CDR3 protein: CASTTSGSAYEQYF

D gene: .
J gene: TRBJ2-5
V gene: TRBV5-1
clone size: .
CDR3 DNA: TGCGCCAGCAGCTCTGACATCCAAGAGACCCAGTACTTC
CDR3 protein: CASSSDIQETQYF

D gene: .
J gene: TRBJ1-1
V gene: TRBV20-1
clone size: .
CDR3 DNA: TGCAGTGCTAGTACAGGAAACACTGAAGCTTTCTTT
CDR3 protein: CSASTGNTEAFF

D gene: .
J gene: TRBJ1-4
V gene: TRBV28
clone size: .
CDR3 DNA: TGTGCCAGCGGCAGAATCTCGGAGGGCGAAAAACTGTTTTTT
CDR3 protein: CASGRISEGEKLFF

D gene: TRBD1
J gene: TRBJ1-4
V gene: TRBV28
clone size: .
CDR3 DNA: TGTGCCAGCACGGACAGGGAGGGAGAAAAACTGTTTTTT
CDR3 protein: CASTDREGEKLFF

D gene: TRBD2
J gene: TRBJ2-6
V gene: TRBV5-4
clone size: .
CDR3 DNA: TGTGCCAGCAGCCCGGCGGGAGCTGGGGCCAACGTCCTGACTTTC
CDR3 protein: CASSPAGAGANVLTF

D gene: .
J gene: TRBJ2-7
V gene: TRBV12-3/TRBV12-4
clone size: .
CDR3 DNA: TGTGCCAGCAGGGACGGGCCTTACTACGAGCAGTACTTC
CDR3 protein: CASRDGPYYEQYF

D gene: .
J gene: TRBJ1-1
V gene: TRBV6-5
clone size: .
CDR3 DNA: TGTGCCAGCAGTTACTCGGGACACCAAAACACTGAAGCTTTCTTT
CDR3 protein: CASSYSGHQNTEAFF

D gene: TRBD1
J gene: TRBJ1-2
V gene: TRBV12-3/TRBV12-4
clone size: .
CDR3 DNA: TGTGCCAGCGAAAGGACAGGCTACTATGGCTACACCTTC
CDR3 protein: CASERTGYYGYTF

D gene: TRBD1
J gene: TRBJ2-7
V gene: TRBV10-3
clone size: .
CDR3 DNA: TGTGCCATCAGCGCCGGGACAGGAAACTCCTACGAGCAGTACTTC
CDR3 protein: CAISAGTGNSYEQYF

D gene: .
J gene: TRBJ2-4
V gene: TRBV20-1
clone size: once
CDR3 DNA: TGCAGTGCTAGTGCTTACTCGGCCGAACCCGGAGAGGAAAACATTCAGTACTTC
CDR3 protein: CSASAYSAEPGEENIQYF

D gene: TRBD2
J gene: TRBJ2-2
V gene: TRBV3-1/TRBV3-2
clone size: .
CDR3 DNA: TGTGCCAGCAGCCAAGATTACGGTGTCGGCGGGGGAGCCGGGGAGCTGTTTTTT
CDR3 protein: CASSQDYGVGGGAGELFF

D gene: .
J gene: TRBJ2-3
V gene: TRBV19
clone size: .
CDR3 DNA: TGTGCCAGTAGCACTTCTCATACGCAGTATTTT
CDR3 protein: CASSTSHTQYF

D gene: .
J gene: TRBJ2-3
V gene: TRBV21-1
clone size: .
CDR3 DNA: TGTGCCAGCCTTTGGGGGGGGGACAGGATTAGCACAGATACGCAGTATTTT
CDR3 protein: CASLWGGDRISTDTQYF

D gene: TRBD1
J gene: TRBJ2-7
V gene: TRBV27
clone size: .
CDR3 DNA: TGTGCCAGCAGTTGGAAGGGGGCTACCTACGAGCAGTACTTC
CDR3 protein: CASSWKGATYEQYF

D gene: .
J gene: TRBJ1-3
V gene: TRBV6-2/TRBV6-3
clone size: .
CDR3 DNA: TGTGCCAGCAGTTTACGGTCCCCCCCGGGTCGAACACCATTAACTGGAAACACCATATATTTT
CDR3 protein: CASSLRSPPGRTPLTGNTIYF

D gene: .
J gene: TRBJ1-6
V gene: TRBV10-3
clone size: .
CDR3 DNA: TGTGCCATCAAAGCGAGACAGAATAATTCACCCCTCCACTTT
CDR3 protein: CAIKARQNNSPLHF

D gene: TRBD2
J gene: TRBJ2-1
V gene: TRBV10-3
clone size: .
CDR3 DNA: TGTGCCATCAGTGACCGACTAGCGGGAGGGGGTAAGGTTGAGCAGTTCTTC
CDR3 protein: CAISDRLAGGGKVEQFF

D gene: TRBD1
J gene: TRBJ2-7
V gene: TRBV28
clone size: .
CDR3 DNA: TGTGCCAGCCTGGACAGGGCGTCCTACGAGCAGTACTTC
CDR3 protein: CASLDRASYEQYF

D gene: .
J gene: TRBJ2-7
V gene: TRBV11-3
clone size: .
CDR3 DNA: TGTGCCAGCAGCTTAATCAAAGACGAGCAGTACTTC
CDR3 protein: CASSLIKDEQYF

D gene: .
J gene: TRBJ2-7
V gene: TRBV4-3
clone size: .
CDR3 DNA: TGCGCCAGCAGCCCGCGAACAGGTACCTCCTACGAGCAGTACTTC
CDR3 protein: CASSPRTGTSYEQYF

D gene: .
J gene: TRBJ1-4
V gene: TRBV5-6
clone size: .
CDR3 DNA: TGTGCCAGCAGCGGCATGGGGCAGGGACGAACAACTAATGAAAAACTGTTTTTT
CDR3 protein: CASSGMGQGRTTNEKLFF

D gene: TRBD1
J gene: TRBJ2-2
V gene: TRBV27
clone size: .
CDR3 DNA: TGTGCCAGCAGCCTACTCGACAGGGTAGGAACCGGGGAGCTGTTTTTT
CDR3 protein: CASSLLDRVGTGELFF

D gene: .
J gene: TRBJ2-7
V gene: TRBV5-4
clone size: .
CDR3 DNA: TGTGCCAGCAGCCTAGGACCAACCTACGAGCAGTACTTC
CDR3 protein: CASSLGPTYEQYF

D gene: TRBD2
J gene: TRBJ2-7
V gene: TRBV15
clone size: .
CDR3 DNA: TGTGCCACCAGCAGCCGGACTAGCGGCCCCTACGAGCAGTACTTC
CDR3 protein: CATSSRTSGPYEQYF

D gene: .
J gene: TRBJ1-2
V gene: TRBV30
clone size: once
CDR3 DNA: TGTGCCTGGAGCCGGGACACTTCTGACTATGGCTACACCTTC
CDR3 protein: CAWSRDTSDYGYTF

D gene: .
J gene: TRBJ1-1
V gene: TRBV7-3
clone size: .
CDR3 DNA: TGTGCCAGCAGCTTAACAGGGTGGGGAGGGGCAGCTTTCTTT
CDR3 protein: CASSLTGWGGAAFF

D gene: .
J gene: TRBJ2-2
V gene: TRBV27
clone size: .
CDR3 DNA: TGTGCCAGCAGTTTCGGCACCGGGGAGCTGTTTTTT
CDR3 protein: CASSFGTGELFF

D gene: TRBD1
J gene: TRBJ2-5
V gene: TRBV18
clone size: .
CDR3 DNA: TGTGCCAGCTCATCTTCCGGGACAGGGCAAGAGACCCAGTACTTC
CDR3 protein: CASSSSGTGQETQYF

D gene: TRBD1
J gene: TRBJ2-7
V gene: TRBV5-1
clone size: once
CDR3 DNA: TGCGCCAGCAGCTTCCGCACAGGGGAACACTACGAGCAGTACTTC
CDR3 protein: CASSFRTGEHYEQYF

D gene: .
J gene: TRBJ2-5
V gene: TRBV7-9
clone size: .
CDR3 DNA: TGTGCCAGCAGCTTAGTTATCGGTAGGGGGACCCAGTACTTC
CDR3 protein: CASSLVIGRGTQYF

D gene: .
J gene: TRBJ2-5
V gene: TRBV18
clone size: .
CDR3 DNA: TGTGCCAGCTCACCACTTAACCAGACCCAGTACTTC
CDR3 protein: CASSPLNQTQYF

D gene: .
J gene: TRBJ1-2
V gene: TRBV30
clone size: .
CDR3 DNA: TGTGCCTGGAGTGTACTGGGGGGCTCGAAAAACTATGGCTACACCTTC
CDR3 protein: CAWSVLGGSKNYGYTF